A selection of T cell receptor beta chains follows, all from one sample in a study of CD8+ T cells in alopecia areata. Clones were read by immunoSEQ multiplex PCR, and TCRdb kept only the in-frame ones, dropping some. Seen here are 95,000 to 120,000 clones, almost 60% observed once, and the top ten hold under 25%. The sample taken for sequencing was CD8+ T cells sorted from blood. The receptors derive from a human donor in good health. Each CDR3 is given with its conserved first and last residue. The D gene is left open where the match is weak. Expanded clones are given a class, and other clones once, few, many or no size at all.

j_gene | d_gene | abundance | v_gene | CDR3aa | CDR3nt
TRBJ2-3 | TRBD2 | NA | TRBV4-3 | CASSSYNSGGSTDTQYF | TGCGCCAGCAGCTCCTATAATAGCGGGGGTTCCACAGATACGCAGTATTTT
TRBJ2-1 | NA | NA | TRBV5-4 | CASSPRVIHEQFF | TGTGCCAGCAGTCCCAGGGTTATCCATGAGCAGTTCTTC
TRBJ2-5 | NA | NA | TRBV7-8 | CASSLSDRKWETQYF | TGTGCCAGCAGCTTATCCGACCGTAAATGGGAGACCCAGTACTTC
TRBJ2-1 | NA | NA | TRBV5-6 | CASSVGGAAPYNEQFF | TGTGCCAGCAGCGTTGGAGGAGCGGCGCCCTACAATGAGCAGTTCTTC
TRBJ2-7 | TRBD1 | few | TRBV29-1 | CSVGETGGGEQYF | TGCAGCGTTGGTGAAACAGGGGGAGGCGAGCAGTACTTC
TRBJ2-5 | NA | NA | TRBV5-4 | CASSWAGRGPQETQYF | TGTGCCAGCAGCTGGGCGGGTAGGGGACCCCAAGAGACCCAGTACTTC
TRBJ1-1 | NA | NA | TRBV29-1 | CSVEDTGTEAFF | TGCAGCGTTGAAGATACGGGCACTGAAGCTTTCTTT
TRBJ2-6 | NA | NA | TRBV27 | CASSKGGYSGANVLTF | TGTGCCAGCAGCAAAGGGGGTTACTCTGGGGCCAACGTCCTGACTTTC
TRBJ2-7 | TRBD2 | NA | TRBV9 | CASSTTGLPSYEQYF | TGTGCCAGCAGCACCACGGGACTACCATCCTACGAGCAGTACTTC
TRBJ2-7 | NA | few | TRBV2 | CASSEAGPYEQYF | TGTGCCAGCAGTGAAGCAGGGCCCTACGAGCAGTACTTC
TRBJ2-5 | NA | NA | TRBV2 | CASVGGPETQYF | TGTGCCTCCGTCGGGGGGCCGGAGACCCAGTACTTC
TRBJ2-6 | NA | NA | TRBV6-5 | CASSYSGANVLTF | TGTGCCAGCAGTTACTCTGGGGCCAACGTCCTGACTTTC
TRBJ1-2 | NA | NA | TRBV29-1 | CSVEDLGHNYGYTF | TGCAGCGTTGAAGACCTAGGACATAACTATGGCTACACCTTC
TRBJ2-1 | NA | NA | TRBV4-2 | CASSPTGWHEQFF | TGTGCCAGCAGCCCTACAGGGTGGCATGAGCAGTTCTTC
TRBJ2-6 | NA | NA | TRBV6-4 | CASSDSSSGANVLTF | TGTGCCAGCAGTGACTCTAGCTCTGGGGCCAACGTCCTGACTTTC
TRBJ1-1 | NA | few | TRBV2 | CASSQGSEAFF | TGTGCCAGCAGTCAGGGCAGTGAAGCTTTCTTT
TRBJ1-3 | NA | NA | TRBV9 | CASKSGNTIYF | TGTGCCAGCAAGTCTGGAAACACCATATATTTT
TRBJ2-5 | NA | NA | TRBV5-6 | CASEANAMGPQAETQYF | TGTGCCAGCGAGGCGAACGCGATGGGACCCCAGGCAGAGACCCAGTACTTC
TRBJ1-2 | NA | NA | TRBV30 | CACQGLSPYGYTF | TGTGCCTGTCAGGGTTTGTCCCCCTATGGCTACACCTTC
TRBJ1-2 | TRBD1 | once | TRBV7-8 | CASSLSTGGYGYTF | TGTGCCAGCAGCTTATCGACAGGGGGCTATGGCTACACCTTC
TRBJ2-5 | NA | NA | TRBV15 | CATSRVGGETQYF | TGTGCCACCAGCAGAGTAGGGGGGGAGACCCAGTACTTC